The rows below give T cell receptor beta chains drawn from one sample of a study. MiXCR, applied by TCRdb to the RT-PCR reads, yields one record per CDR3 protein. Of about 680,000 distinct CDR3 sequences listed, approximately 15% are singletons. Sequencing was done on a sample of memory CD4+ T cells from blood. The receptor set was obtained from a female donor in good health, serving as a healthy control. Each CDR3 is given with its conserved first and last residue. The D gene is left open where the match is weak. Clone size is stated in some rows and not others, as once, few, many or a class when expanded.

clone size | D gene | J gene | V gene | CDR3 DNA | CDR3 protein
many | NA | TRBJ2-2 | TRBV29-1 | TGCAGCGTAGCATCACCGAGAGCCGGGGAGCTGTTTTTT | CSVASPRAGELFF
many | TRBD2 | TRBJ2-2 | TRBV20-1 | TGCAGTGCTAGTAGCGGGGGGACGGAGACCGGGGAGCTGTTTTTT | CSASSGGTETGELFF
few | NA | TRBJ2-7 | TRBV4-3 | TGCGCCAGCAGCCAATGGGGGCGCGAGCAGTACTTC | CASSQWGREQYF
many | NA | TRBJ2-1 | TRBV7-3 | TGTGCCAGCAGCTTAGACAGGAAGTCCTACAATGAGCAGTTCTTC | CASSLDRKSYNEQFF
NA | TRBD1 | TRBJ2-5 | TRBV5-1 | TGCGCCAGCAGCCTCTGGGACAGGGGGCCGGAGACCCAGTACTTC | CASSLWDRGPETQYF
many | TRBD1 | TRBJ2-1 | TRBV15 | TGTGCCACCAGCAGCGGGACAGGTACCCACCACAATGAGCAGTTCTTC | CATSSGTGTHHNEQFF
few | NA | TRBJ2-7 | TRBV3-1 | TGTGCCAGCAGCCAATACAGGGCCTACGAGCAGTACTTC | CASSQYRAYEQYF
NA | TRBD1 | TRBJ2-1 | TRBV6-6 | TGTGCCAGCAGTAAACAGTGGGACAGCCCTTACAATGAGCAGTTCTTC | CASSKQWDSPYNEQFF
NA | TRBD1 | TRBJ1-5 | TRBV9 | TGTGCCAGCAGCGTAGGGACAGGGGGGATCAATCAGCCCCAGCATTTT | CASSVGTGGINQPQHF
few | NA | TRBJ2-3 | TRBV20-1 | TGCAGTGCTGAGAATAGTTTTTCAGATACGCAGTATTTT | CSAENSFSDTQYF
NA | NA | TRBJ2-1 | TRBV2 | TGTGCCAGCAGTGTAGAGCGAGAAAATGAGCAGTTCTTC | CASSVERENEQFF
few | TRBD1 | TRBJ2-7 | TRBV3-1 | TGTGCCAGCAGCCCCTGGACAGGGGGCTGGGAGCAGTACTTC | CASSPWTGGWEQYF
few | NA | TRBJ1-5 | TRBV12-3/TRBV12-4 | TGTGCCAGCAGTGGTCCCCAGGGCCAGCCCCAGCATTTT | CASSGPQGQPQHF
few | TRBD1 | TRBJ2-3 | TRBV7-9 | TGTGCCAGCACCCGGGGGACGACAGGGGCGCTCGATACGCAGTATTTT | CASTRGTTGALDTQYF
many | NA | TRBJ1-1 | TRBV29-1 | TGCAGCGTTGAAGTGAGGACGAACACTGAAGCTTTCTTT | CSVEVRTNTEAFF
few | NA | TRBJ2-3 | TRBV6-2/TRBV6-3 | TGTGCCAGCAGGGAAGCGGGCACAGATACGCAGTATTTT | CASREAGTDTQYF
NA | NA | TRBJ1-5 | TRBV29-1 | TGCAGCGCCAAGGTATCTTTTGATCAGCCCCAGCATTTT | CSAKVSFDQPQHF
few | NA | TRBJ2-6 | TRBV5-1 | TGCGCCAGCAGGGTGCTCTCTGGGGCCAACGTCCTGACTTTC | CASRVLSGANVLTF
NA | TRBD1 | TRBJ2-3 | TRBV5-4 | TGTACCAGCAGACGGACAGGGGCTGCAGATACGCAGTATTTT | CTSRRTGAADTQYF
NA | NA | TRBJ2-7 | TRBV6-2/TRBV6-3 | TGTGCCAGCAGTTCCCTTAGAGAGCAGTACTTC | CASSSLREQYF
many | TRBD1 | TRBJ2-5 | TRBV29-1 | TGCAGCGTTGGAACGGGACAGCAAGAGACCCAGTACTTC | CSVGTGQQETQYF